This TCR beta chain derives from a study of T-cell reconstitution after alpha-beta-depleted transplantation in children. Library preparation (for TCRbeta) was performed with unique molecular identifiers. In TCRdb, the PCR reads were re-called with MiXCR into one record per CDR3 protein. The table shows approximately 230,000 distinct CDR3 sequences, with more than 20% occurring only once. The CDR3 length is 17 residues. The germline CDR1 and CDR2 sequences are LGHDT and YNNKEL (reference sequence). With 0 bases removed from V and 3 bases from J, the gap between germline ends came to 15 bases. There are a few counts of this clonotype.

The chain employs TRBV3-1 and TRBJ2-4, with unresolved D. The sample in question was PBMCs, mostly from graft donor cells, obtained 360 days after TCRalphabeta/CD19-depleted stem cell transplant. The TCR comes from a female patient aged 2-10 years who had a stem cell transplant for congenital amegakaryocytic thrombocytopenia, so the T cells may come from the graft donor. The CDR3 region is CASSQEGVGRLKNIQYF. The CDR3 nucleotides read TGTGCCAGCAGCCAAGAAGGTGTCGGCAGGCTCAAAAACATTCAGTACTTC.